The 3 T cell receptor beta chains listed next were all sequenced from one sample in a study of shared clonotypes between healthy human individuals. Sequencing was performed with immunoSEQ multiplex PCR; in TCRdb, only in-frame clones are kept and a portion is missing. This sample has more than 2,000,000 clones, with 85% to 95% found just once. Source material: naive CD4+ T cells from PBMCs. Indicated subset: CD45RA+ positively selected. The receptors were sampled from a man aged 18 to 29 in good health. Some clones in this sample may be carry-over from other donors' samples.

The CDR3 sequence is CASSKTGSDWTQYF. In nucleotides, the CDR3 is TGTGCCAGCAGCAAAACGGGCAGCGATTGGACCCAGTACTTC. The chain recombines TRBV21-1 with TRBJ2-5. TRBV21-1 is termed a pseudogene. This CDR3 contains 14 residues.

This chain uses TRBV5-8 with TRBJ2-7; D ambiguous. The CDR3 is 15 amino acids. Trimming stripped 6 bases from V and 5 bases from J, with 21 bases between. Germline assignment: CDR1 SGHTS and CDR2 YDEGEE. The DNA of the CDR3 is TGTGCCAGCATCGGCCCGCGCGTAAGTGGAGACGAGCAGTACTTC. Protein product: CASIGPRVSGDEQYF. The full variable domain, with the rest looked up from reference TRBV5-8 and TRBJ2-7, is EAGVTQSPTHLIKTRGQQATLRCSPISGHTSVYWYQQALGLGLQFLLWYDEGEERNRGNFPPRFSGRQFPNYSSELNVNALELEDSALYLCASIGPRVSGDEQYFGPGTRLTVT.

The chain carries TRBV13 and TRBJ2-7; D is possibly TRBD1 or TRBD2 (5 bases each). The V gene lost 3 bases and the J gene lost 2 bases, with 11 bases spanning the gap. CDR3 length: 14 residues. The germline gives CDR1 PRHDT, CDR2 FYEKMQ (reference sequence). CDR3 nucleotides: TGTGCCAGCAGCTTCCCCAGGGAGCCCTACGAGCAGTACTTC. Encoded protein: CASSFPREPYEQYF.